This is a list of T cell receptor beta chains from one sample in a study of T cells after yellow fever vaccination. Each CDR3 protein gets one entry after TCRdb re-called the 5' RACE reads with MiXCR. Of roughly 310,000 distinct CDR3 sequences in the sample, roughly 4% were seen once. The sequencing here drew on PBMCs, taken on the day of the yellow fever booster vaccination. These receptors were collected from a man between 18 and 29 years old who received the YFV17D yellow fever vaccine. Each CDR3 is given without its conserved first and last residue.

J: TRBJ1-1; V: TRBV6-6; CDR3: ASSLDRLRDAF
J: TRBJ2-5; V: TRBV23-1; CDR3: ASSQSGGKETQY
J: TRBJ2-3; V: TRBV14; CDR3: ASSQDRGPLSTDTQY
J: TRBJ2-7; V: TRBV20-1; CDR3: SARLAGGPTQY
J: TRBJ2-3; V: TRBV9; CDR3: ASSSGRADTQY
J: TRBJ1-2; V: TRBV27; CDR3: ASADFSLHGKYGYT
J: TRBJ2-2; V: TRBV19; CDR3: ASSILAGAGELF
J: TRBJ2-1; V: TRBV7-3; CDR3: ASSLTAGVSYNEQF
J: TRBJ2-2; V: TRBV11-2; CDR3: ASGNSAGVGELF
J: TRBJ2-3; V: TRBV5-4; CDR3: ASSLDGVGTDTQY
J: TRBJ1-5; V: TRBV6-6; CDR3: ASSRLNQPQH
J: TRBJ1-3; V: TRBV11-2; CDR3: ASRPNFGNTIY
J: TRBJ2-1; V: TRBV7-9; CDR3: ASSLPRHPLYNEQF
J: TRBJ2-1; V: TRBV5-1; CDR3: ASTEGSGGNEQF
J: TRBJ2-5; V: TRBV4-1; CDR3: ASSPHGTGIETQY
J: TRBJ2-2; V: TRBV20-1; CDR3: SASPPSGGYTGELF
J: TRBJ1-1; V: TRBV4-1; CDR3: ASSQGEGDMNTEAF
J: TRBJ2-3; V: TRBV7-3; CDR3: ASSLMAAGADTQY
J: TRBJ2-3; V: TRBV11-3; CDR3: ASSSGTSGMASTDTQY
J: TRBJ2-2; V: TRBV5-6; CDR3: ASILGGTITGELF
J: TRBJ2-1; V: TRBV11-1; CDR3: ASSFDRSYNEQF
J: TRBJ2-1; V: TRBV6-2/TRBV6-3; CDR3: ASSLTSGGLDEQF
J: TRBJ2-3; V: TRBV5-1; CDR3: ASSYFGHSRADTQY
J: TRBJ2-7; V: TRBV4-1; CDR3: ASSALLSGGADYEQY
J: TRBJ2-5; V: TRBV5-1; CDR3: ASSSRVGETQY
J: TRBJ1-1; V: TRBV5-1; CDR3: ASKRDTQWGTEAF
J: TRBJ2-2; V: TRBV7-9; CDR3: ASSYRDRGSYTGELF
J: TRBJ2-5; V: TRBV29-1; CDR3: SVEVGGRETQY
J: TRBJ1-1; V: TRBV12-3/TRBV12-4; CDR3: ASIPRDRAEAF
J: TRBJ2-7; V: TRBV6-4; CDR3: ASIHRFRGPLPYEQY
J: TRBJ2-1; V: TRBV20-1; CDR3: SARALAVNEQF
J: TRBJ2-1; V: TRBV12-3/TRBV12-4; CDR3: ASGRGGNEQF
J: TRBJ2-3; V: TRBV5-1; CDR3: ASSFLTSGTDTQY
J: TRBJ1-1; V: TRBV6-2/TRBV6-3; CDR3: ASSYHRQDLAEAF
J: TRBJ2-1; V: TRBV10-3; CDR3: AISILGDEQF
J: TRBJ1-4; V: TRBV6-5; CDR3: ASRRDPWGNEKLF
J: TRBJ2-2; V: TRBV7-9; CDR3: ASSLAATGELF
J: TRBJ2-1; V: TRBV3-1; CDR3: ASSETSPGEQF
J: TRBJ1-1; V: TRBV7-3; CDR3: ASSLGDRKYTEAF
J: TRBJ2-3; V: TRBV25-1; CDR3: ASSEIGQRSTDTQY
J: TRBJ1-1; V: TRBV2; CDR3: ASKKNTEAF
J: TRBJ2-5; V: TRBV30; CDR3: AWIRTGTQETQY
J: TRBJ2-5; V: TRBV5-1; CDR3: ASSPQGEETQY
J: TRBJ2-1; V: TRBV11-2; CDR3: ASTLGAGPNEQF
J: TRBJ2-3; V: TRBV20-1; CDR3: SAHGALSTDTQY
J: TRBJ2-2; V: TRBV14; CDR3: ASSQEKWGQGPYPTGELF
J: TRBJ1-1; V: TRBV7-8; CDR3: ASSLQGGYTEAF
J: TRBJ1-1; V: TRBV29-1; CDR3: SASPQGAWDTEAF
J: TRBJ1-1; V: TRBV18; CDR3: ASSDQGQTVRAF
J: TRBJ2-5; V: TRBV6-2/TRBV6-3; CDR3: ASSYTRLAGGTVQQETQY
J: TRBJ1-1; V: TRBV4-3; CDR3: ASSRGQTNTEAF
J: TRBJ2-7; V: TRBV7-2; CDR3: ASSLAQAGEQY
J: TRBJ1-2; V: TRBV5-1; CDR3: ASSFESRVNGYT
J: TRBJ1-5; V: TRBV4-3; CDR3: ASSQDRAGQPQH